The TCR beta chain under discussion was sequenced for a study of blood T cell repertoires in COVID-19. Germline-derived CDR1 and CDR2 are MGHRA and YSYEKL. The CDR3 is 13 residues long. V lost 6 bases to trimming and J lost 5 bases, with 11 bases between them. Clones were sequenced by immunoSEQ multiplex PCR, and TCRdb holds only the in-frame ones, with some missing. The table shows 90,000 to 150,000 clones, with 55% to 75% occurring only once. The sample taken for sequencing was peripheral blood. The receptor was isolated from a human donor with acute or convalescent COVID-19. The donor label of this sample is uncertain. This chain links TRBV4-1 with TRBJ1-5; D is unclear. The CDR3 DNA reads as TGCGCCAGCAGTCTAATCGGGGATCAGCCCCAGCATTTT. This translates into CASSLIGDQPQHF.